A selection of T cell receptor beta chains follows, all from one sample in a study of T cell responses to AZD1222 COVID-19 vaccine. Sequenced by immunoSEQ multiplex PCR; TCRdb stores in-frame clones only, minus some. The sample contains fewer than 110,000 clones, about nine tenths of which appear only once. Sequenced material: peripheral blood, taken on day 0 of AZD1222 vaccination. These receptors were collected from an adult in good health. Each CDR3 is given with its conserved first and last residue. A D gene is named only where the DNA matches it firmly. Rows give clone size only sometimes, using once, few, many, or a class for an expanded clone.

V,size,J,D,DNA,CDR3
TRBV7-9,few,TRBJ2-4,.,TGTGCCAGCAACTATGAGGCTAGCATCGGCAAAAACATTCAGTACTTC,CASNYEASIGKNIQYF
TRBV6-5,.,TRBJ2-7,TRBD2,TGTGCCAGCAGTTACCAAACCGAGCGGGGGGGCAACGAGCAGTACTTC,CASSYQTERGGNEQYF
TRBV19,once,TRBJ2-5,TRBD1,TGTGCCAGTAGTACAGGGGGCGAAGAAGAGACCCAGTACTTC,CASSTGGEEETQYF
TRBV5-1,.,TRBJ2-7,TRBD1,TGCGCCAGCAGTCCCGGGACAGAAGGGTACGAGCAGTACTTC,CASSPGTEGYEQYF
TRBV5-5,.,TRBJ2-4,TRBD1,TGTGCCAGCAGCCAACTGTACCGGGACAGGGTAGCCAAAAACATTCAGTACTTC,CASSQLYRDRVAKNIQYF
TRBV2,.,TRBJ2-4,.,TGTGCCAGCATGAGGGAGGCCAAAAACATTCAGTACTTC,CASMREAKNIQYF
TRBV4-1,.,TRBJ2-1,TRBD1,TGCGCCAGCAGCCAAACAGTGAGGACAGGGGGCTGGAATGAGCAGTTCTTC,CASSQTVRTGGWNEQFF
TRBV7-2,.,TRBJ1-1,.,TGTGCCAGCAGCTTAGTTCCCACAGGGCCCAACACTGAAGCTTTCTTT,CASSLVPTGPNTEAFF
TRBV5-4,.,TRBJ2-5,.,TGTGCCAGTAGAGGACAGTTGGGAGAGACCCAGTACTTC,CASRGQLGETQYF
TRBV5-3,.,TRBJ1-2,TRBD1,TGTGCCAGAAGCTTGGATAGTGATGAGGGGGCGATACCCTATGGCTACACCTTC,CARSLDSDEGAIPYGYTF
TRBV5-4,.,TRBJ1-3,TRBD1,TGTGCCAGCAGCCCAGACGGGACAGGGGGCTCTGGAAACACCATATATTTT,CASSPDGTGGSGNTIYF